These T cell receptor beta chains were read from a single sample in a study of cytomegalovirus exposure and HLA in healthy donors. Data came from immunoSEQ multiplex PCR; TCRdb stores just in-frame clones and leaves some out. This sample has just over 150,000 clones; around 80% occur once, and the top ten carry around 6.5%. Sequencing was performed on PBMCs. The receptors were sampled from a male donor in good health and CMV-seropositive. CDR3s include the opening cysteine and the closing phenylalanine or tryptophan. The order of the fields is J gene, clone size, D gene, V gene, CDR3 DNA, CDR3 protein. The D gene is left open where the match is weak. A row's size may be missing; if present it is once, few, many or a size class.

J: TRBJ2-7; size: -; D: TRBD2; V: TRBV6-5; DNA: TGTGCCAGCACTTTTAGCGGGAGTCTCCCCGAGCAGTACTTC; CDR3: CASTFSGSLPEQYF
J: TRBJ1-5; size: -; D: -; V: TRBV6-5; DNA: TGTGCCAGCAGTTATGGAGGCCAGCCCCAGCATTTT; CDR3: CASSYGGQPQHF
J: TRBJ2-7; size: -; D: -; V: TRBV19; DNA: TGTGCCAGTAGTAATTCCTACAGGGAACCCGCCTACGAGCAGTACTTC; CDR3: CASSNSYREPAYEQYF
J: TRBJ1-1; size: few; D: TRBD1; V: TRBV29-1; DNA: TGCAGCGTGCACAGGGGTACGGACACTGAAGCTTTCTTT; CDR3: CSVHRGTDTEAFF
J: TRBJ2-3; size: -; D: -; V: TRBV6-5; DNA: TGTGCCAGCAGTACGAGTCAATTAGCAGATACGCAGTATTTT; CDR3: CASSTSQLADTQYF
J: TRBJ2-7; size: -; D: -; V: TRBV29-1; DNA: TGCAGCGTTGTGCCAGGGGATTACGAGCAGTACTTC; CDR3: CSVVPGDYEQYF
J: TRBJ2-7; size: -; D: -; V: TRBV30; DNA: TGTGCCTGGAGCGCAGGGTCCGAGCAGTACTTC; CDR3: CAWSAGSEQYF
J: TRBJ2-7; size: -; D: -; V: TRBV5-1; DNA: TGCGCCAGCAGCTCTTGGACTGGATCCTACGAGCAGTACTTC; CDR3: CASSSWTGSYEQYF
J: TRBJ1-3; size: -; D: TRBD1; V: TRBV5-1; DNA: TGCGCCAGCAGCTTACAGGGGGTTCCCTCTGGAAACACCATATATTTT; CDR3: CASSLQGVPSGNTIYF
J: TRBJ2-1; size: few; D: TRBD2; V: TRBV5-1; DNA: TGCGCCAGCAGCTTGGCTGTAGCGGGAGTACATGAGCAGTTCTTC; CDR3: CASSLAVAGVHEQFF
J: TRBJ1-5; size: -; D: -; V: TRBV20-1; DNA: TGCAGTGCTAGCCCGGATCAGCCCCAGCATTTT; CDR3: CSASPDQPQHF
J: TRBJ2-7; size: -; D: -; V: TRBV2; DNA: TGTGCCAGCCTGCACCGAGGGGACACTTCAGTTCTGTACTTC; CDR3: CASLHRGDTSVLYF